This passage covers 13 T cell receptor beta chains from one sample sequenced in a study of CD8+ T cells in alopecia areata. Sequencing used cDNA as its template, made by extracting RNA and reverse transcribing it. Sequencing used immunoSEQ multiplex PCR; TCRdb keeps in-frame clones, though not all of them. The sample includes about 200,000 clones, just over 55% of them seen just once. The sample was CD8+ T cells sorted from blood. The origin of the receptors is a human donor in good health.

Regarding this clone: This specimen includes other DNA sequences encoding the same CDR3. V gene TRBV5-1 combines with J gene TRBJ1-1; 7 bases match TRBD1. CDR3 length: 14 amino acids. V was pared by 3 bases and J by 1 base, with 3 bases of the junction left unmatched. The V gene's germline CDR1 is SGHRS and CDR2 YFSETQ. The CDR3 protein is CASSSYRGNTEAFF. The DNA of the CDR3 is TGCGCCAGCAGCTCCTACAGGGGGAACACTGAAGCTTTCTTT.

The rearrangement uses TRBV2 and TRBJ2-7, with D uncertain. This CDR3 has 11 amino acids. Germline CDR1 SNHLY, CDR2 FYNNEI. CDR3 in DNA: TGTGCGAGTACAGCATCCTACGAGCAGTACTTC. This gives the protein CASTASYEQYF.

The V gene is TRBV11-2, the J gene TRBJ1-1; 7 nucleotides line up with TRBD1. J gave up 4 bases and V 4 bases, and 6 bases lay outside the gene matches. The CDR3 spans 14 residues. Germline values: CDR1 SGHAT, CDR2 FQNNGV. The CDR3 sequence is CASSWQGVRTEAFF. The DNA for the CDR3 is TGTGCCAGCAGCTGGCAGGGGGTGCGCACTGAAGCTTTCTTT.

The rearrangement uses TRBV7-2 and TRBJ2-5, with D maybe TRBD2 (6 bases). The CDR3 covers 14 residues. Trimming shortened V by 3 bases and J by 3 bases, and 11 bases separated the two germline ends. Looked up from germline, CDR1 is SGHTA and CDR2 is FQGNSA. The CDR3 sequence: CASSFPGLKETQYF. CDR3 DNA sequence: TGTGCCAGCAGCTTCCCGGGACTTAAAGAGACCCAGTACTTC.

The rearrangement links TRBV5-6 to TRBJ2-7; TRBD1 aligns across 8 bases. This CDR3 is built from 14 residues. Germline V lookup: CDR1 SGHDT, CDR2 YYEEEE. J lost 4 bases, V lost 2 bases, and 5 bases had no gene match. CDR3 region: CASSFGGQAYEQYF. For the CDR3, the DNA is TGTGCCAGCAGCTTTGGGGGACAGGCGTACGAGCAGTACTTC.

This clone was counted only a few times. The V gene is TRBV5-4, the J gene TRBJ2-6; D not resolved. From germline, CDR1 is SGHNT and CDR2 YYREEE (reference sequence). Trimming removed 0 bases from V and 1 base from J, with 8 bases in between. The CDR3 consists of 16 residues. The CDR3 DNA follows: TGTGCCAGCAGCTTGGTAGTCGGTTCTGGGGCCAACGTCCTGACTTTC. This encodes CASSLVVGSGANVLTF.

The chain couples TRBV7-9 to TRBJ2-7; no definite D call. V lost 2 bases to trimming and J lost 5 bases, with 7 bases between them. There are 12 residues in the CDR3. Germline CDR1 SEHNR, CDR2 FQNEAQ (reference sequence). The CDR3 DNA sequence: TGTGCCAGCAGCTTACGGTCTCACGAGCAGTACTTC. Translating gives CASSLRSHEQYF.

This chain uses TRBV4-1 with TRBJ2-7; D gene unclear. The CDR3 covers 13 residues. V was clipped by 1 base and J by 4 bases, with 8 bases between them. The germline CDR1 and CDR2 sequences are MGHRA and YSYEKL. CDR3 residues: CASSQVVGYEQYF. DNA for the CDR3: TGCGCCAGCAGCCAAGTAGTAGGTTACGAGCAGTACTTC.

The chain carries TRBV25-1 and TRBJ2-7; tentatively, D is TRBD1 or TRBD2 (6 bases each). This CDR3 region has 16 residues. The germline V gene encodes CDR1 MGHDK and CDR2 SYGVNS. Trimming cost V 4 bases and J 3 bases, with 19 bases left between them. In DNA, the CDR3 is TGTGCCAGCAGTGGTACCACGAGGGGGGAGATCTACGAGCAGTACTTC. It codes for CASSGTTRGEIYEQYF.

This clone has a handful of counts. The J gene is TRBJ1-1, the V gene TRBV29-1; unclear D gene. With 2 bases removed from V and 8 bases from J, the gap between germline ends came to 12 bases. The CDR3 is 12 residues long. Germline assignment: CDR1 SQVTM and CDR2 ANQGSEA. The CDR3 loop is CSVEQRSGEAFF. In DNA form, the CDR3 reads TGCAGCGTTGAACAACGTTCAGGAGAAGCTTTCTTT. The full variable domain, its missing parts supplied by reference TRBV29-1 and TRBJ1-1, is SAVISQKPSRDICQRGTSLTIQCQVDSQVTMMFWYRQQPGQSLTLIATANQGSEATYESGFVIDKFPISRPNLTFSTLTVSNMSPEDSSIYLCSVEQRSGEAFFGQGTRLTVV.

Here the CDR3 reads CASSYSLFMNTEAFF. CDR3 coding DNA: TGTGCCAGCAGTTACTCCCTGTTCATGAACACTGAAGCTTTCTTT. This chain links TRBV6-5 with TRBJ1-1; D is unresolved. CDR3 length: 15 amino acids. Germline CDR1 MNHEY, CDR2 SVGAGI. V was cut by 0 bases and J by 0 bases, with 8 bases left in between.

The rearrangement links TRBV5-1 to TRBJ2-3; 9 bases are shared with TRBD2. Germline trimming cut 4 bases from V and 3 bases from J; bases unmatched to any gene: 12. Germline V CDR1 and CDR2: SGHRS, YFSETQ. The CDR3 sequence is 17 residues long. CDR3 bases: TGCGCCAGCAGCCACTGGGAGCGGGGGGACTCGACAGATACGCAGTATTTT. Translation gives CASSHWERGDSTDTQYF.

The chain recombines TRBV7-6 with TRBJ2-1, with D uncertain. V dropped 5 bases and J dropped 5 bases, with 7 bases sitting between them. CDR3 length equals 12 residues. CDR1 and CDR2 (germline): SGHVS, FNYEAQ. The CDR3 DNA is TGTGCCAGCAGCCCCCGCGACAATGAGCAGTTCTTC. Translating it yields CASSPRDNEQFF. Filled out from reference TRBV7-6 and TRBJ2-1, the complete variable domain reads GAGVSQSPRYKVTKRGQDVALRCDPISGHVSLYWYRQALGQGPEFLTYFNYEAQQDKSGLPNDRFSAERPEGSISTLTIQRTEQRDSAMYRCASSPRDNEQFFGPGTRLTVL.